This passage covers 11 T cell receptor beta chains from one sample sequenced in a study of blood T cell repertoires in COVID-19. Sequenced by immunoSEQ multiplex PCR; TCRdb stores in-frame clones only, minus some. Of 470,000 or so clones listed, around 89% are singletons. Sequences were obtained from peripheral blood. The source is a woman aged 30 to 39 with acute or convalescent COVID-19.

V and J are TRBV28 and TRBJ2-5; 14 nucleotides align to TRBD2. Germline lookup yields CDR1 MDHEN and CDR2 SYDVKM. The CDR3 sequence is 20 residues long. Germline trimming cut 4 bases from V and 4 bases from J; bases unmatched to any gene: 17. The CDR3 DNA is TGTGCCAGCAGTTCCCTACTATTACGGACTAGCGGGGGGCCCGGAGAGACCCAGTACTTC. It encodes CASSSLLLRTSGGPGETQYF. Variable domain in full (rest from reference TRBV28 and TRBJ2-5): DVKVTQSSRYLVKRTGEKVFLECVQDMDHENMFWYRQDPGLGLRLIYFSYDVKMKEKGDIPEGYSVSREKKERFSLILESASTNQTSMYLCASSSLLLRTSGGPGETQYFGPGTRLLVL.

J is TRBJ2-1 and V is TRBV3-1 (or the pseudogene TRBV3-2); D perhaps matches TRBD2 (5 bases). CDR1 and CDR2 from the germline V gene are LGHDT and YNNKEL (reference sequence). The V end was cut by 5 bases, the J end by 0 bases, with 11 bases between. The CDR3 length is 15 residues. CDR3 region: CASSSDWSSYNEQFF. The DNA for the CDR3 is TGTGCCAGCAGCTCGGACTGGAGCTCCTACAATGAGCAGTTCTTC.

V is TRBV24-1 and J is TRBJ1-2; 9 positions agree with TRBD1. This CDR3 spans 14 amino acids. The germline V gene encodes CDR1 KGHDR and CDR2 SFDVKD. V gave up 4 bases and J gave up 6 bases; unmatched junction bases: 5. CDR3 nucleotide sequence: TGTGCCACCAGTGAAAGGGACAGGGAGGATGGCTACACCTTC. This sequence encodes CATSERDREDGYTF.

This chain uses TRBV4-2 with TRBJ1-4; D unresolved. This CDR3 spans 14 amino acids. V gave up 6 bases and J gave up 3 bases, with 11 bases separating them. CDR1 is LGHNA and CDR2 is YNFKEQ in the germline V gene. CDR3 region: CASSERRANEKLFF. The CDR3 DNA reads as TGTGCCAGCAGTGAGCGCAGAGCTAATGAAAAACTGTTTTTT.

The chain couples TRBV3-1 (or the pseudogene TRBV3-2) to TRBJ1-5, with D maybe TRBD1 (5 bases). The CDR3 contains 16 residues. Between the trimmed V and J ends, which lost 1 base and 0 bases, there was a span of 10 bases. The germline V gene has CDR1 LGHDT and CDR2 YNNKEL (reference sequence). CDR3 in amino acids: CASSQARTGSNQPQHF. CDR3 nucleotide sequence: TGTGCCAGCAGCCAAGCCCGAACAGGTAGCAATCAGCCCCAGCATTTT.

The V call is TRBV4-2, the J call TRBJ2-6; the D gene is possibly TRBD1 (5 bases). Germline V CDR1 and CDR2: LGHNA, YNFKEQ. The V end lost 1 base, the J end lost 1 base, and 11 bases lay between the germline ends. The CDR3 totals 17 residues. The DNA of the CDR3 is TGTGCCAGCAGCCAAGGGATGGGGCCGTCTGGGGCCAACGTCCTGACTTTC. It codes for CASSQGMGPSGANVLTF.

This clone was observed once. The rearrangement links TRBV27 to TRBJ2-7, with no clear D. The CDR3 extends over 13 amino acids. Trimming removed 5 bases from V and 3 bases from J, with 11 bases in between. Germline V gene lookup returns CDR1 MNHEY and CDR2 SMNVEV (reference sequence). The CDR3 nucleotides read TGTGCCAGCAGTGTTGGGCCACTCTACGAGCAGTACTTC. This sequence encodes CASSVGPLYEQYF.

This clone was observed a handful of times. V gene TRBV25-1 combines with J gene TRBJ1-2; D is uncertain. V dropped 2 bases and J dropped 5 bases, with 15 bases sitting between them. In germline, CDR1 is MGHDK, CDR2 SYGVNS. The CDR3 has 15 residues. The CDR3 reads CASSEREFGLYGYTF. In DNA, the CDR3 is TGTGCCAGCAGTGAACGTGAGTTTGGGCTTTATGGCTACACCTTC.

The chain recombines TRBV7-3 with TRBJ2-5; a weak D match, TRBD2 (5 bases). Trimming took 5 bases from V and 5 from J, leaving 15 bases between them. The CDR3 totals 14 residues. Germline assignment: CDR1 SGHTA and CDR2 FQGTGA. This chain's CDR3 is CASSPQVGVETQYF. CDR3 nucleotide sequence: TGTGCCAGCAGCCCCCAGGTGGGAGTCGAGACCCAGTACTTC.

The chain carries TRBV30 and TRBJ1-1, with D hard to call. V lost 2 bases to trimming and J lost 0 bases, with 7 bases between them. The CDR3 has 13 amino acids. Per the germline V gene, CDR1 is GTSNPN and CDR2 is SVGIG (reference sequence). CDR3 bases: TGTGCCTGGAGTCACAGCCTGAACACTGAAGCTTTCTTT. Encoded protein: CAWSHSLNTEAFF.

CDR3 nucleotides: TGTGCCAGCAGCCCGAACGGGGGGGCCAGCGGGGAGCTGTTTTTT. Translating it yields CASSPNGGASGELFF. The chain has TRBV6-2 or TRBV6-3 and TRBJ2-2; 8 bases map to TRBD2. The germline CDR1 and CDR2 sequences are MNHEY and SVGEGT. J was trimmed by 7 bases and V by 6 bases; bases with no gene match: 10. The CDR3 loop spans 15 amino acids.